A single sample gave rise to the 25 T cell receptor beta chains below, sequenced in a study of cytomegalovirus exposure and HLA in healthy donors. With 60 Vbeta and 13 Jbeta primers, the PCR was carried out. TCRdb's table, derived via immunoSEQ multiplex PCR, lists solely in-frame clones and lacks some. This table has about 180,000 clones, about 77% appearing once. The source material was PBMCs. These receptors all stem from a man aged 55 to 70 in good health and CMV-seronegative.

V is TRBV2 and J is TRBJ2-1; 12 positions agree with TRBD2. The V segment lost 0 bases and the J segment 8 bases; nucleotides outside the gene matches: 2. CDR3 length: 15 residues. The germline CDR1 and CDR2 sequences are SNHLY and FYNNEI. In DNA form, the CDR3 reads TGTGCCAGCAGTGAAGCCCGACTAGCGGGGGATGAGCAGTTCTTC. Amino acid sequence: CASSEARLAGDEQFF.

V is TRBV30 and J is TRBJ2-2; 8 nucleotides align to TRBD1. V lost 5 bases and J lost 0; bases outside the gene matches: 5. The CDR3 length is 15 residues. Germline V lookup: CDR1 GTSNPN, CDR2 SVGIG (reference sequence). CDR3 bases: TGTGCCTGGGGACAGGGATCTGCGAACACCGGGGAGCTGTTTTTT. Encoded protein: CAWGQGSANTGELFF.

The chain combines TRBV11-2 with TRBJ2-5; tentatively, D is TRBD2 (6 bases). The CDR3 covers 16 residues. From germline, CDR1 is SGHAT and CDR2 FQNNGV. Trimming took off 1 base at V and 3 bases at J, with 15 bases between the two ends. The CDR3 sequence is CASSLGYGGLKETQYF. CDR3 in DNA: TGTGCCAGCAGCTTAGGGTACGGGGGTTTAAAAGAGACCCAGTACTTC.

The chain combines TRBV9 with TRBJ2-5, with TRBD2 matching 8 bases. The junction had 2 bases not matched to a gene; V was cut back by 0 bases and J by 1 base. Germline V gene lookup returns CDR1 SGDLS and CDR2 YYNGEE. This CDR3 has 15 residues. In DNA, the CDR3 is TGTGCCAGCAGCGTAGGCGGGAGGAGCCAAGAGACCCAGTACTTC. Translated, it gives CASSVGGRSQETQYF.

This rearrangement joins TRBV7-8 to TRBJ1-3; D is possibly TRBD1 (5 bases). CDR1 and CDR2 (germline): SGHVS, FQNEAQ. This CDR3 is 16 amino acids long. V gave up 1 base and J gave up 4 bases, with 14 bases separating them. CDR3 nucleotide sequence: TGTGCCAGCAGCTTAGTGCAAGGGGCAGGAGGAAACACCATATATTTT. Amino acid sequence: CASSLVQGAGGNTIYF.

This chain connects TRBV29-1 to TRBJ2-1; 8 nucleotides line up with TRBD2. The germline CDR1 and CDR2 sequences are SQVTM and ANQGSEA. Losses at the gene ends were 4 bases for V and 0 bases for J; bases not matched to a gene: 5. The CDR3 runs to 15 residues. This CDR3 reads CSVAMAGGSYNEQFF. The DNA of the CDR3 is TGCAGCGTTGCAATGGCGGGAGGCTCCTACAATGAGCAGTTCTTC.

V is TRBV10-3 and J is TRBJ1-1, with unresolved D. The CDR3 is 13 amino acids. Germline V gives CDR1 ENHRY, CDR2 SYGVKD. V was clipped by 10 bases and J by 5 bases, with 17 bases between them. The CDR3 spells CATLGGSGTEAFF. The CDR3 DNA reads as TGTGCCACCCTTGGAGGGTCGGGGACTGAAGCTTTCTTT.

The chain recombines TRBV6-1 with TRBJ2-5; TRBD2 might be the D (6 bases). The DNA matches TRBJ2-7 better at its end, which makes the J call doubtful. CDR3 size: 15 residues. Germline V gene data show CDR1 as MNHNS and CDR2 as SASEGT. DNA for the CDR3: TGTGCCAGCAGTGAACCGGGGGACGGCGCCTACGAGCAGTACTTC. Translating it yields CASSEPGDGAYEQYF.

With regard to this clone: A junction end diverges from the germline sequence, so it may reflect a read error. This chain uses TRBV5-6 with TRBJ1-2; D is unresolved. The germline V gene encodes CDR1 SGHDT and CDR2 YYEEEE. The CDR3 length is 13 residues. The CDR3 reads CASSLDSDFGYPF. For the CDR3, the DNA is TGTGCCAGCAGCTTGGACAGTGATTTCGGCTACCCCTTC.

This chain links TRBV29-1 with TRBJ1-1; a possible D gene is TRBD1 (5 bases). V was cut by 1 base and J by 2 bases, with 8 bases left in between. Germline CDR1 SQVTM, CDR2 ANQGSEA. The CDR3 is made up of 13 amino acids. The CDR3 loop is CSVEVQGNTEAFF. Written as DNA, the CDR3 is TGCAGCGTTGAAGTTCAGGGAAACACTGAAGCTTTCTTT.

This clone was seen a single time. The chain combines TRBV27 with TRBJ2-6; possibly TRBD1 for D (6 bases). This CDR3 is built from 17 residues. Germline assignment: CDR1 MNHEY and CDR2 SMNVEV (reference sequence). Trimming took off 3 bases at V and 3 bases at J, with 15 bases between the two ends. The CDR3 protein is CASSLYGGKRGANVLTF. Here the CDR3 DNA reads TGTGCCAGCAGTTTGTATGGGGGCAAGCGTGGGGCCAACGTCCTGACTTTC.

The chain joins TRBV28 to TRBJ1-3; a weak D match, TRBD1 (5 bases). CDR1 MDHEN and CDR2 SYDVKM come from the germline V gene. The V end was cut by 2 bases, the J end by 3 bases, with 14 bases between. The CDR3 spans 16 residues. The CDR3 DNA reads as TGTGCCAGCAGTTTAAACGCAGGGAATGTTGGAAACACCATATATTTT. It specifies CASSLNAGNVGNTIYF.

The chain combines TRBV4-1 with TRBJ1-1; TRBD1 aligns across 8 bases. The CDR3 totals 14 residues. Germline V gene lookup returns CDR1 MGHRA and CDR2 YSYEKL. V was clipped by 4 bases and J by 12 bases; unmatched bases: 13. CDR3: CASSLRQGTPESFF. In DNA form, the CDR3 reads TGCGCCAGCAGCCTGAGACAGGGGACACCGGAGTCTTTCTTT.

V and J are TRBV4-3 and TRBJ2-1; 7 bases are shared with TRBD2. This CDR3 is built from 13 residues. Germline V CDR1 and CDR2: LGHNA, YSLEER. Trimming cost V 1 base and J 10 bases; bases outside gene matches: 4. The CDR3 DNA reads TGCGCCAGCAGCCAAGCCTACGGGGGGGAGCAGTTCTTC. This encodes CASSQAYGGEQFF.

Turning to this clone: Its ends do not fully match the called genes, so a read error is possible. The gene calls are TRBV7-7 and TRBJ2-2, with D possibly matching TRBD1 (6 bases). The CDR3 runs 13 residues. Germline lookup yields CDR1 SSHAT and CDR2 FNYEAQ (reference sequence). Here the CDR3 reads CASSATGTGELFF. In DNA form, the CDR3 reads TGTGCTAGCAGCGCAACAGGGACCGGGGAGCTGTTTTTT.

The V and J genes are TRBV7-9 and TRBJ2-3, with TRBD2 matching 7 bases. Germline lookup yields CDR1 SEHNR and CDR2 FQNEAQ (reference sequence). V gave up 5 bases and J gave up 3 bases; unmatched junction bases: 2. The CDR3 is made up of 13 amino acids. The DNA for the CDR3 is TGTGCCAGCAGCCAAGCGGGGACAGATACGCAGTATTTT. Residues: CASSQAGTDTQYF.

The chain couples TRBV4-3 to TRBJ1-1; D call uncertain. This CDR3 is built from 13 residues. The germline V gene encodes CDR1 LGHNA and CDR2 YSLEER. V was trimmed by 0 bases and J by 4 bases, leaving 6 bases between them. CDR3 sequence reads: CASSQELRTEAFF. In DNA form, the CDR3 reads TGCGCCAGCAGCCAAGAGTTGCGCACTGAAGCTTTCTTT.

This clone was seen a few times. CDR3 sequence reads: CASSLGLGTGGGETQYF. DNA for the CDR3: TGTGCCAGCAGCTTGGGGCTCGGGACAGGGGGCGGAGAGACCCAGTACTTC. The V and J genes are TRBV5-6 and TRBJ2-5; 12 bases fit TRBD1. Trimming cost V 0 bases and J 4 bases; bases outside gene matches: 7. The CDR3 spans 17 residues. CDR1 is SGHDT and CDR2 is YYEEEE in the germline V gene.

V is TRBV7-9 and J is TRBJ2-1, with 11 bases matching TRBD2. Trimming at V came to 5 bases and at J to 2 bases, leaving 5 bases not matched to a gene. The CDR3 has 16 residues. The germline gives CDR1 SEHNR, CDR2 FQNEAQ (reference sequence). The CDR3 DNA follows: TGTGCCAGCAGCCCACGACTAGCGGGGACCTACAATGAGCAGTTCTTC. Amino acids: CASSPRLAGTYNEQFF.

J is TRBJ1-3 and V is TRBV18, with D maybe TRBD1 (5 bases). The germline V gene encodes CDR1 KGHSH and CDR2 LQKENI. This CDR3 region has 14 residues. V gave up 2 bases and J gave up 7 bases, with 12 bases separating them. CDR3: CASSPRQIRNTIYF. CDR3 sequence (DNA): TGTGCCAGCTCACCAAGACAGATTCGGAACACCATATATTTT.

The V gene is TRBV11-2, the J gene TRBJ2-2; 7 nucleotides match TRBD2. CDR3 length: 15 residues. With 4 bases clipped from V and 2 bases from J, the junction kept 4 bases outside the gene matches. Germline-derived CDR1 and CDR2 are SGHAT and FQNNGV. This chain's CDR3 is CASSSGLVNTGELFF. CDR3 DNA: TGTGCCAGCAGCTCAGGACTAGTTAACACCGGGGAGCTGTTTTTT.

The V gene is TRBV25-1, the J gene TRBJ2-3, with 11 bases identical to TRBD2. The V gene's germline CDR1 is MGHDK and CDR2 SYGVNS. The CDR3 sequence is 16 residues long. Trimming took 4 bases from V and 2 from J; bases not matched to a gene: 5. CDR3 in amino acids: CASSGQTSGITDTQYF. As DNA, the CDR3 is TGTGCCAGCAGTGGGCAGACTAGCGGGATCACAGATACGCAGTATTTT.

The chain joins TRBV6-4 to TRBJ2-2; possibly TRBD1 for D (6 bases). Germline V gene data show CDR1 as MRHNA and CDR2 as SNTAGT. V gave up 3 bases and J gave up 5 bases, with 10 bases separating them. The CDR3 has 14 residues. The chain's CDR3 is CASSETGATGELFF. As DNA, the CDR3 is TGTGCCAGCAGTGAGACAGGAGCGACCGGGGAGCTGTTTTTT.

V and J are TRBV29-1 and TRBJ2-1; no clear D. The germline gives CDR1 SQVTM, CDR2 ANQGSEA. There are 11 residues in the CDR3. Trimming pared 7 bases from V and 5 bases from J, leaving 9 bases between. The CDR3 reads CSALAHNEQFF. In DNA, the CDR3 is TGCAGCGCCTTGGCTCACAATGAGCAGTTCTTC.

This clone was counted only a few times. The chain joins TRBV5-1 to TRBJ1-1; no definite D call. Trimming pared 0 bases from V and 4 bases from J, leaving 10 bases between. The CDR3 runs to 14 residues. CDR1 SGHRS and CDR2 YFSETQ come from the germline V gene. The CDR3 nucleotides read TGCGCCAGCAGCTTGGGCGTGGGAGGCACTGAAGCTTTCTTT. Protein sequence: CASSLGVGGTEAFF.